These T cell receptor beta chains were read from a single sample in a study of shared clonotypes between healthy human individuals. Clones were read by immunoSEQ multiplex PCR, and TCRdb kept only the in-frame ones, dropping some. The repertoire holds about 2.4 million clones, with more than 90% as singletons. The sequencing input was naive CD4+ T cells sorted from blood. These receptors came from a man aged 18 to 29 in good health. Each CDR3 is given with its conserved first and last residue. Each record gives: D gene, J gene, clone size, V gene, CDR3 protein, CDR3 DNA. The D gene is left open where the match is weak. Clone size is given for some rows only: seen once, a few or many times, or a class if the clone is expanded.

TRBD1,TRBJ1-2,NA,TRBV5-6,CASARDRKNYGYTF,TGTGCCAGTGCCCGGGACAGGAAAAATTATGGCTACACCTTC
NA,TRBJ1-6,NA,TRBV18,CASSSSVGSSYNSPLHF,TGTGCCAGCTCATCCAGTGTGGGGAGCTCCTATAATTCACCCCTCCACTTT
NA,TRBJ1-6,NA,TRBV27,CASSSWIGSPLHF,TGTGCCAGCAGTTCGTGGATAGGGTCACCCCTCCACTTT
TRBD2,TRBJ2-5,NA,TRBV7-2,CASTLWSGIKETQYF,TGTGCCAGCACCCTGTGGAGCGGGATCAAGGAGACCCAGTACTTC
NA,TRBJ2-3,once,TRBV5-4,CASSLLLASSTDTQYF,TGTGCCAGCAGCTTGTTACTAGCATCTAGCACAGATACGCAGTATTTT
NA,TRBJ2-2,NA,TRBV15,CATSRDRTGELFF,TGTGCCACCAGCAGAGATCGCACCGGGGAGCTGTTTTTT
TRBD1,TRBJ1-6,NA,TRBV5-4,CASSLSGGGSYNSPLHF,TGTGCCAGCAGCTTGTCAGGGGGTGGCTCCTATAATTCACCCCTCCACTTT
TRBD2,TRBJ2-1,once,TRBV5-1,CASSLGRGLVALEEQFF,TGCGCCAGCAGCTTAGGGCGCGGACTAGTAGCACTGGAAGAGCAGTTCTTC
TRBD1,TRBJ1-1,NA,TRBV4-1,CASSTPGQHITEAFF,TGCGCCAGCAGCACACCGGGACAGCATATCACTGAAGCTTTCTTT
NA,TRBJ2-1,NA,TRBV7-2,CASSTSGQHNEQFF,TGTGCCAGCAGCACCAGTGGCCAACACAATGAGCAGTTCTTC
NA,TRBJ1-2,NA,TRBV5-4,CASSLGNREWGGYTF,TGTGCCAGCAGCTTGGGAAACCGGGAATGGGGAGGCTACACCTTC
NA,TRBJ1-2,NA,TRBV5-1,CASSPSGTNYGYTF,TGCGCCAGCAGCCCCTCCGGGACGAACTATGGCTACACCTTC
NA,TRBJ2-1,NA,TRBV7-9,CASSPGDTRVDEQFF,TGTGCCAGCAGCCCGGGGGATACCCGAGTGGATGAGCAGTTCTTC
NA,TRBJ2-1,NA,TRBV9,CASSVDPTYNEQFF,TGTGCCAGCAGCGTAGACCCGACCTACAATGAGCAGTTCTTC
TRBD2,TRBJ2-7,NA,TRBV7-2,CASSLRGTLAGGYGYF,TGTGCCAGCAGCTTAAGGGGGACTCTAGCGGGAGGGTATGGGTACTTC
TRBD1,TRBJ2-7,NA,TRBV29-1,CSVEDQAGGNFQYF,TGCAGCGTTGAAGATCAAGCAGGGGGTAATTTCCAGTACTTC
NA,TRBJ1-1,NA,TRBV18,CASSPGPGTSMEAFF,TGTGCCAGCTCACCCGGTCCCGGGACATCTATGGAAGCTTTCTTT
NA,TRBJ2-1,NA,TRBV5-1,CASSLGGVTSNEQFF,TGCGCCAGCAGCTTGGGAGGGGTTACCTCCAATGAGCAGTTCTTC
TRBD2,TRBJ2-2,NA,TRBV2,CASSGLAGNTGELFF,TGTGCCAGCAGTGGGCTAGCGGGTAACACCGGGGAGCTGTTTTTT
NA,TRBJ2-3,NA,TRBV5-1,CASSLRVFGGRDTQYF,TGCGCCAGCAGCTTGAGGGTTTTTGGGGGCCGGGATACGCAGTATTTT
NA,TRBJ2-7,NA,TRBV27,CASSSNRLYEQYF,TGTGCCAGCAGTTCTAACAGACTCTACGAGCAGTACTTC
NA,TRBJ2-7,NA,TRBV5-1,CASSPGLSYEQYF,TGCGCCAGCAGCCCCGGACTCTCCTACGAGCAGTACTTC
NA,TRBJ2-2,NA,TRBV6-8,CARIGRSNTGELFF,TGTGCCAGGATCGGACGGTCGAACACCGGGGAGCTGTTTTTT
NA,TRBJ2-7,NA,TRBV10-1,CASSESGRSYEQYF,TGCGCCAGCAGTGAGTCGGGACGGAGCTACGAGCAGTACTTC
NA,TRBJ1-1,NA,TRBV28,CASRRGLGTEAFF,TGTGCCAGCAGGAGGGGTTTGGGCACTGAAGCTTTCTTT
TRBD2,TRBJ2-7,NA,TRBV11-1,CASSSAGDSNYEQYF,TGTGCCAGCAGCTCGGCGGGGGACTCGAACTACGAGCAGTACTTC
NA,TRBJ2-7,NA,TRBV27,CASSLAKSYEQYF,TGTGCCAGCAGTTTGGCTAAGAGCTACGAGCAGTACTTC
NA,TRBJ2-1,NA,TRBV18,CASSPLPGASYNEQFF,TGTGCCAGCTCACCACTCCCAGGGGCGTCCTACAATGAGCAGTTCTTC
TRBD2,TRBJ2-7,NA,TRBV7-2,CASSLEFTSGSYEQYF,TGTGCCAGCAGCTTAGAGTTCACTAGCGGGTCCTACGAGCAGTACTTC
NA,TRBJ2-7,NA,TRBV10-3,CATRLERALLEQYF,TGTGCCACCAGGCTGGAAAGAGCTCTGCTCGAGCAGTACTTC
TRBD1,TRBJ1-1,NA,TRBV5-4,CASSSTQGITEAFF,TGTGCCAGCAGCTCGACACAGGGGATCACTGAAGCTTTCTTT
NA,TRBJ1-4,NA,TRBV19,CASSKGGIGEKLFF,TGTGCCAGTAGTAAGGGGGGCATAGGTGAAAAACTGTTTTTT
NA,TRBJ2-5,NA,TRBV18,CASSPPTGQGETQYF,TGTGCCAGCTCACCACCTACGGGGCAAGGAGAGACCCAGTACTTC